This TCR beta chain is from a study of blood T cell repertoires in COVID-19. Study information: Spain, Italy and the United States supplied samples that represented acute and convalescent COVID-19.

In the source study's methods: Amplifying reference gene primers gave estimates of nucleated cell counts. Clones were read by immunoSEQ multiplex PCR, and TCRdb kept only the in-frame ones, dropping some. The DNA gave D and trimming, while V, J and clone size come from that table. The sample lists more than 300,000 clones, more than 80% occurring once. The CDR3 is 15 residues long. V was clipped by 8 bases and J by 4 bases; unmatched bases: 6. Per the germline V gene, CDR1 is ENHRY and CDR2 is SYGVKD. The J gene is TRBJ2-2, the V gene TRBV10-3, with 11 positions matching TRBD1. This receptor was taken from a young man who had recovered from COVID-19. The sample consisted of peripheral blood. CDR3: CAIGSGTGGTGELFF. CDR3 nucleotides: TGTGCCATCGGCTCCGGGACAGGGGGCACCGGGGAGCTGTTTTTT.